What follows are 4 T cell receptor beta chains derived from one specimen sequenced in a study of blood T cells in healthy people across ages. Alongside a J-beta primer mix, a sample-barcoded 5' primer served in a second PCR lasting about 6 to 12 cycles. Using its own MiXCR run on the 5' RACE reads, TCRdb lists one record per CDR3 protein. The sample lists about 780,000 distinct CDR3 sequences; about half were seen once. The sequencing input was blood. All receptors derive from a man older than 75 in good health.

The chain uses TRBV12-3 or TRBV12-4 and TRBJ1-1; D gene unclear. The CDR3 spans 13 residues. Trimming shortened V by 2 bases and J by 3 bases, and 7 bases separated the two germline ends. In DNA form, the CDR3 reads TGTGCCAGCAGTTTAACCCGACACACTGAAGCTTTCTTT. Its protein product is CASSLTRHTEAFF.

The chain recombines TRBV7-8 with TRBJ2-7, with D perhaps TRBD1 (7 bases). The CDR3 is 17 residues long. Trimming removed 5 bases at V and 1 base at J, with 21 bases between. The germline gives CDR1 SGHVS, CDR2 FQNEAQ. This CDR3 is CASSPAGGGGTSYEQYF. In nucleotides, the CDR3 is TGTGCCAGCAGCCCGGCCGGAGGGGGCGGAACATCCTACGAGCAGTACTTC.

V gene TRBV7-2 combines with J gene TRBJ1-2; D gene uncertain. Germline-derived CDR1 and CDR2 are SGHTA and FQGNSA. CDR3 length equals 13 residues. With 1 base removed from V and 10 bases from J, the gap between germline ends came to 13 bases. The CDR3 DNA reads TGTGCCAGCAGCTTAGATAGGTCAGAGATCTACACCTTC. This encodes CASSLDRSEIYTF.

The chain couples TRBV20-1 to TRBJ1-5; 7 bases align to TRBD1. The germline V gene encodes CDR1 DFQATT and CDR2 SNEGSKA (reference sequence). With V trimmed by 5 bases and J by 5 bases, 9 bases remained unmatched. The CDR3 totals 14 residues. For the CDR3, the DNA is TGCAGTGCTTCCGGCTACAGGGGAGATCAGCCCCAGCATTTT. Its translation: CSASGYRGDQPQHF.